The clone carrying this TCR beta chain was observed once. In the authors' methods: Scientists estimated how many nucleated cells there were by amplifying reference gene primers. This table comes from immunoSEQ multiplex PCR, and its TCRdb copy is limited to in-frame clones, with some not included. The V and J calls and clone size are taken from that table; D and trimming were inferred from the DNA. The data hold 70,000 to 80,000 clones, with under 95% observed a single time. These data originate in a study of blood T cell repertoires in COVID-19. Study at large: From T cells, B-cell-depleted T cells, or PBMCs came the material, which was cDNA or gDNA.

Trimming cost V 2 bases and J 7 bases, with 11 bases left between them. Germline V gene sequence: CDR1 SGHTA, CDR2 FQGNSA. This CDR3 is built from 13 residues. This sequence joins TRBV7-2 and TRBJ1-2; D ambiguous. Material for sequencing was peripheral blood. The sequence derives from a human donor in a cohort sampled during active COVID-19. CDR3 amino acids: CASSLNLAGGYTF. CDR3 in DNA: TGTGCCAGCAGCTTAAATTTGGCTGGTGGCTACACCTTC. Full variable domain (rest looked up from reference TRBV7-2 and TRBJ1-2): GAGVSQSPSNKVTEKGKDVELRCDPISGHTALYWYRQSLGQGLEFLIYFQGNSAPDKSGLPSDRFSAERTGGSVSTLTIQRTQQEDSAVYLCASSLNLAGGYTFGSGTRLTVV.